This entry concerns a single T cell receptor (beta chain). The CDR3 length is 17 residues. Germline CDR1 LGHNA, CDR2 YSLEER. J gave up 4 bases and V 3 bases, and 10 bases lay outside the gene matches. The record originates from a study of cytomegalovirus exposure and HLA in healthy donors. Unrecorded immune exposures were likely, despite nominal health at sampling. Both 60 Vbeta primers and 13 Jbeta primers went into the PCR. The assay was immunoSEQ multiplex PCR, and TCRdb's table has in-frame clones only and misses some. The data show over 65,000 clones, with about 68% seen just once and around 7% held by the top ten.

This TCR was sampled from a young woman in good health and CMV-seropositive. The genes are TRBV4-3 and TRBJ2-5; TRBD2 matches at 11 bases. The sample consisted of PBMCs. The CDR3, as DNA: TGCGCCAGCAGCCAGTCACTAGCGGGAGCCCTTGGAGAGACCCAGTACTTC. This codes for CASSQSLAGALGETQYF.